These 18 T cell receptor beta chains originate from one sample sequenced in a study of cytomegalovirus exposure and HLA in healthy donors. PCR involved 60 Vbeta and 13 Jbeta primers. Profiled with immunoSEQ multiplex PCR; TCRdb holds only in-frame clones, not every one. The repertoire holds 160,000 or so clones, with under 85% as singletons. The specimen was PBMCs. All receptors come from a woman in her thirties in good health and CMV-seronegative.

The CDR3 nucleotides read TGTGCAAGTCGCTTAGGGACGGGGTGTTATGGCTACACCTTC. This translates into CASRLGTGCYGYTF. The chain couples TRBV12-2 to TRBJ1-2. TRBV12-2 is tagged as a pseudogene. This CDR3 comprises 14 residues.

V is TRBV27 and J is TRBJ2-5; TRBD1 might be the D (7 bases). Trimming cost V 8 bases and J 5 bases, with 15 bases left between them. From germline, CDR1 is MNHEY and CDR2 SMNVEV (reference sequence). This CDR3 contains 13 residues. CDR3: CASGGTVLETQYF. The CDR3 nucleotides read TGTGCCAGCGGGGGGACAGTCCTTGAGACCCAGTACTTC.

This chain uses TRBV6-5 with TRBJ2-6, with D perhaps matching TRBD2 (5 bases). The CDR3 contains 14 residues. The germline CDR1 and CDR2 sequences are MNHEY and SVGAGI. Trimming took 6 bases from V and 1 from J, leaving 7 bases between them. CDR3 coding DNA: TGTGCCAGCAGGCGAGGGTCTGGGGCCAACGTCCTGACTTTC. Translating gives CASRRGSGANVLTF.

CDR3 nucleotides: TGTGCCAGCAGCCGAGGACAGGGTCCTAACTATGGCTACACCTTC. Translated: CASSRGQGPNYGYTF. The chain uses TRBV5-4 and TRBJ1-2, with 8 bases matching TRBD1. With 4 bases clipped from V and 0 bases from J, the junction kept 5 bases outside the gene matches. Germline V gives CDR1 SGHNT, CDR2 YYREEE (reference sequence). The CDR3 sequence is 15 residues long. Together with reference TRBV5-4 and TRBJ1-2, the CDR3 gives the full variable domain: ETGVTQSPTHLIKTRGQQVTLRCSSQSGHNTVSWYQQALGQGPQFIFQYYREEENGRGNFPPRFSGLQFPNYSSELNVNALELDDSALYLCASSRGQGPNYGYTFGSGTRLTVV.

The chain joins TRBV10-3 to TRBJ2-2; D perhaps matches TRBD2 (6 bases). Germline V CDR1 and CDR2: ENHRY, SYGVKD. Trimming cost V 4 bases and J 0 bases, with 9 bases left between them. The CDR3 has 15 amino acids. In nucleotides, the CDR3 is TGTGCCATCAGTGTACGGGGGACGAACACCGGGGAGCTGTTTTTT. Protein: CAISVRGTNTGELFF.

The chain employs TRBV25-1 and TRBJ2-5; TRBD2 agrees at 14 bases. The V gene's germline CDR1 is MGHDK and CDR2 SYGVNS. The CDR3 sequence is 16 residues long. Trimming took 1 base from V and 5 from J; bases not matched to a gene: 3. CDR3 nucleotide sequence: TGTGCCAGCAGTGAATCGGGACTAGCGGGGGACGAGACCCAGTACTTC. It codes for CASSESGLAGDETQYF.

The rearrangement joins TRBV10-3 to TRBJ2-3, with 9 bases that match TRBD2. The CDR3 has 16 amino acids. CDR1 and CDR2 from the germline V gene are ENHRY and SYGVKD. The V segment lost 6 bases and the J segment 0 bases; nucleotides outside the gene matches: 7. This CDR3 reads CAIRTSGALSTDTQYF. Written as DNA, the CDR3 is TGTGCCATCAGGACTAGCGGTGCCCTTAGCACAGATACGCAGTATTTT.

This clone has more than one count but fewer than ten. This sequence joins TRBV7-8 and TRBJ2-3; TRBD2 might be the D (6 bases). The germline CDR1 and CDR2 sequences are SGHVS and FQNEAQ. This CDR3 spans 16 amino acids. Between the trimmed V and J ends, which lost 5 bases and 1 base, there was a span of 16 bases. The CDR3 nucleotides read TGTGCCAGCAGCCACCCAGGGACTTTCGGCACAGATACGCAGTATTTT. Encoded protein: CASSHPGTFGTDTQYF.

A single count supports this clone. V gene TRBV11-2 combines with J gene TRBJ2-5; 8 nucleotides line up with TRBD2. The germline CDR1 and CDR2 sequences are SGHAT and FQNNGV. The CDR3 length is 16 residues. J gave up 4 bases and V 2 bases, and 9 bases lay outside the gene matches. The DNA of the CDR3 is TGTGCCAGCAGCTTAATCAGCGGGGGCCGGGGAGAGACCCAGTACTTC. It translates to CASSLISGGRGETQYF.

The chain recombines TRBV5-1 with TRBJ2-7; 7 bases match TRBD1. The CDR3 length is 16 residues. CDR1 is SGHRS and CDR2 is YFSETQ in the germline V gene. V trimming: 4 bases; J trimming: 2 bases; junction bases outside the gene matches: 12. CDR3 bases: TGCGCCAGCAGCCCGGAGAAGGGGGCGCTGACCTACGAGCAGTACTTC. The encoded protein is CASSPEKGALTYEQYF.

On this clone itself: Germline and junction disagree at one end, which may indicate a read error. In the same sample, other DNA sequences code for this CDR3. V and J are TRBV4-1 and TRBJ1-2; tentatively, D is TRBD1 (6 bases). This CDR3 has 15 residues. CDR1 and CDR2 from the germline V gene are MGHRA and YSYEKL. This CDR3 is CASSQQGLLEYGYTF. Written as DNA, the CDR3 is TGCGCCAGTAGCCAACAGGGACTCCTAGAATATGGCTACACCTTC.

V is TRBV5-1 and J is TRBJ1-2; 7 bases match TRBD1. J was trimmed by 3 bases and V by 2 bases; bases with no gene match: 1. Germline assignment: CDR1 SGHRS and CDR2 YFSETQ. The CDR3 covers 13 residues. The CDR3 sequence: CASSFTGDYGYTF. The CDR3 DNA reads TGCGCCAGCAGCTTCACAGGGGACTATGGCTACACCTTC.

This chain connects TRBV27 to TRBJ2-7; tentatively, D is TRBD2 (6 bases). With 1 base removed from V and 0 bases from J, the gap between germline ends came to 10 bases. The CDR3 is 15 residues long. CDR1 is MNHEY, CDR2 SMNVEV, per germline (reference sequence). CDR3 loop: CASSLFPGLSYEQYF. Here the CDR3 DNA reads TGTGCCAGCAGTTTATTTCCGGGACTCTCCTACGAGCAGTACTTC.

The chain joins TRBV27 to TRBJ1-5, with 10 bases aligning to TRBD1. This CDR3 contains 19 residues. Trimming removed 7 bases from V and 7 bases from J; junction bases left unmatched: 22. Germline V gene data show CDR1 as MNHEY and CDR2 as SMNVEV (reference sequence). CDR3: CASKPIFGQGGPGGQPQHF. For the CDR3, the DNA is TGTGCCAGCAAACCAATATTCGGACAGGGGGGCCCGGGGGGGCAGCCCCAGCATTTT.

This chain uses TRBV11-2 with TRBJ1-1, with D maybe TRBD1 (5 bases). This CDR3 is built from 13 residues. Germline V lookup: CDR1 SGHAT, CDR2 FQNNGV. Trimming left V 3 bases short and J 6 bases short, with 11 bases between. The CDR3 protein is CASSLGRGPEAFF. The DNA for the CDR3 is TGTGCCAGCAGCTTGGGGAGGGGCCCTGAAGCTTTCTTT.

V usage is TRBV6-1 and J usage is TRBJ1-4; D possibly corresponds to TRBD1 (6 bases). V lost 0 bases and J 4 bases, leaving 12 bases between the germline ends. Germline V gene data show CDR1 as MNHNS and CDR2 as SASEGT. The CDR3 runs to 16 residues. The CDR3 DNA is TGTGCCAGCAGTGAAGCCCAGGGGAAGGGTAATGAAAAACTGTTTTTT. Translation: CASSEAQGKGNEKLFF.

The J gene is TRBJ2-3, the V gene TRBV5-1; possibly TRBD2 for D (5 bases). V lost 1 base and J 5 bases, leaving 11 bases between the germline ends. The CDR3 spans 14 residues. The V gene's germline CDR1 is SGHRS and CDR2 YFSETQ. CDR3 nucleotides: TGCGCCAGCAGCTTGTCGTTCGCGGGAGATACGCAGTATTTT. Translated, it gives CASSLSFAGDTQYF.

This chain joins TRBV9 and TRBJ2-3, with D perhaps TRBD2 (6 bases). V was shortened by 4 bases and J by 2 bases, with 11 bases between the two germline ends. This CDR3 spans 14 amino acids. Germline V CDR1 and CDR2: SGDLS, YYNGEE. CDR3: CASSLGGITDTQYF. The CDR3 nucleotides are TGTGCCAGCAGCCTTGGGGGGATCACAGATACGCAGTATTTT.